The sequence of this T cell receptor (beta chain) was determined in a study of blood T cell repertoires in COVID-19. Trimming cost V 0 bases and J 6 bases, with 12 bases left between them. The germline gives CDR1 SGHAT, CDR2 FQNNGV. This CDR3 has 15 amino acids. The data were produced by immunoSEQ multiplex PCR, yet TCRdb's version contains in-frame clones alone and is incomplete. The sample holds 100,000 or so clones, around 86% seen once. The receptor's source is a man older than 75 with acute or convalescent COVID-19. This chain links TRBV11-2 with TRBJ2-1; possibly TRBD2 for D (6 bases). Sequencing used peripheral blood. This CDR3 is CASSLELAAGNEQFF. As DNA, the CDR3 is TGTGCCAGCAGCTTAGAACTAGCAGCGGGCAATGAGCAGTTCTTC.